These 16 T cell receptor beta chains originate from one sample sequenced in a study of cytomegalovirus exposure and HLA in healthy donors. Vbeta (60) and Jbeta (13) primers were used in the PCR. Produced via immunoSEQ multiplex PCR; TCRdb's table is partial and in-frame only. The repertoire holds over 150,000 clones, with roughly two thirds as singletons. The sequenced material came from PBMCs. The receptors come from a woman younger than 35 in good health and CMV-seropositive.

The chain recombines TRBV5-1 with TRBJ2-7, with 9 bases identical to TRBD1. The CDR3 consists of 13 residues. Trimming removed 4 bases from V and 4 bases from J; junction bases left unmatched: 3. In germline, CDR1 is SGHRS, CDR2 YFSETQ. The CDR3 sequence: CASSDRGAYEQYF. In nucleotides, the CDR3 is TGCGCCAGCAGCGACAGGGGGGCGTACGAGCAGTACTTC.

The V and J genes are TRBV9 and TRBJ2-7; a possible D gene is TRBD1 (6 bases). Germline-derived CDR1 and CDR2 are SGDLS and YYNGEE. The V end was cut by 6 bases, the J end by 0 bases, with 16 bases between. This CDR3 comprises 15 residues. DNA of the CDR3: TGTGCCAGCACCAACGGGACACACTACTCCTACGAGCAGTACTTC. It encodes CASTNGTHYSYEQYF.

This clone was detected only once. The V gene is TRBV28, the J gene TRBJ2-1; 11 nucleotides align to TRBD1. Germline CDR1 is MDHEN and CDR2 is SYDVKM. Losses at the gene ends were 6 bases for V and 7 bases for J; bases not matched to a gene: 8. The CDR3 runs 15 residues. DNA for the CDR3: TGTGCCAGCAGAACCCCCGGGACAGGGGGGAATGAGCAGTTCTTC. Amino acid sequence: CASRTPGTGGNEQFF. The entire variable domain, with the rest obtained from reference TRBV28 and TRBJ2-1, is as follows: DVKVTQSSRYLVKRTGEKVFLECVQDMDHENMFWYRQDPGLGLRLIYFSYDVKMKEKGDIPEGYSVSREKKERFSLILESASTNQTSMYLCASRTPGTGGNEQFFGPGTRLTVL.

The rearrangement links TRBV6-1 to TRBJ2-7; D perhaps matches TRBD2 (6 bases). Germline CDR1 MNHNS, CDR2 SASEGT. The CDR3 totals 12 residues. V lost 1 base and J lost 6, with 7 bases in between. The CDR3 sequence: CASSEDGGEQYF. The CDR3 region has the DNA TGTGCCAGCAGTGAAGACGGGGGCGAGCAGTACTTC.

This chain joins TRBV11-3 and TRBJ2-3, with D possibly TRBD2 on 6 matching bases. Trimming cost V 5 bases and J 10 bases, with 19 bases left between them. The germline CDR1 and CDR2 sequences are SGHNT and YENEEA. The CDR3 loop spans 14 amino acids. CDR3 sequence: CASSPRDSPFSQYF. The CDR3 DNA sequence: TGTGCCAGCAGCCCACGGGACTCCCCATTCTCGCAGTATTTT.

This chain uses TRBV5-4 with TRBJ1-1; 8 bases agree with TRBD1. The CDR3 has 15 residues. From germline, CDR1 is SGHNT and CDR2 YYREEE (reference sequence). V was pared by 5 bases and J by 1 base, with 7 bases of the junction left unmatched. CDR3 in DNA: TGTGCCAGCAGTCCCCAGGGGGCTAGGAACACTGAAGCTTTCTTT. Its translation: CASSPQGARNTEAFF.

The chain joins TRBV19 to TRBJ2-7, with 12 bases lining up with TRBD2. The CDR3 sequence is 16 residues long. Germline CDR1 LNHDA, CDR2 SQIVND (reference sequence). Trimming removed 4 bases from V and 3 bases from J; junction bases left unmatched: 7. CDR3 nucleotides: TGTGCCAGTAGTAGAAGGACTAGCGGGGAGAACTACGAGCAGTACTTC. Its translation is CASSRRTSGENYEQYF.

The chain combines TRBV7-2 with TRBJ1-5; a possible D gene is TRBD1 (5 bases). This CDR3 has 13 amino acids. V lost 2 bases to trimming and J lost 7 bases, with 9 bases between them. Germline V gene data show CDR1 as SGHTA and CDR2 as FQGNSA. The CDR3 sequence is CASSLQGFQPQHF. As DNA, the CDR3 is TGTGCCAGCAGCTTACAGGGCTTCCAGCCCCAGCATTTT.

In this sample, this clone turned up once. A read error may account for a junction end that differs from germline. This rearrangement joins TRBV25-1 to TRBJ1-2; a weak D match, TRBD1 (6 bases). The CDR3 spans 13 residues. Germline-derived CDR1 and CDR2 are MGHDK and SYGVNS. The DNA of the CDR3 is TGTGCCAGCAGTGAACTCGGGGGGCAATACTACTCCTTC. It encodes CASSELGGQYYSF.

This rearrangement joins TRBV6-5 to TRBJ1-2; D not certain. This CDR3 is built from 13 residues. Germline V gene sequence: CDR1 MNHEY, CDR2 SVGAGI. Deletions cut 2 bases from V and 4 bases from J, with 8 bases between. The CDR3 spells CASSYEGTYGYTF. Written as DNA, the CDR3 is TGTGCCAGCAGTTACGAGGGAACCTATGGCTACACCTTC.

The chain joins TRBV9 to TRBJ2-7, with D possibly being TRBD2 (5 bases). CDR1 is SGDLS and CDR2 is YYNGEE in the germline V gene. The CDR3 covers 12 residues. V lost 3 bases and J lost 10, with 14 bases in between. The CDR3 nucleotides read TGTGCCAGCAGCGGTACCTGGGAGTTTCAGTACTTC. Encoded protein: CASSGTWEFQYF.

This chain joins TRBV7-9 and TRBJ1-1; 8 positions agree with TRBD1. V lost 8 bases to trimming and J lost 1 base; unmatched junction nucleotides: 9. The CDR3 extends over 15 amino acids. Germline values: CDR1 SEHNR, CDR2 FQNEAQ (reference sequence). The CDR3 loop reads CASGPDRVWNTEAFF. The CDR3 DNA follows: TGTGCCAGCGGTCCGGACAGGGTTTGGAACACTGAAGCTTTCTTT.

This clone was picked up one time. The chain combines TRBV27 with TRBJ2-6, with 8 bases lining up with TRBD1. This CDR3 has 20 residues. The germline gives CDR1 MNHEY, CDR2 SMNVEV (reference sequence). J was trimmed by 0 bases and V by 3 bases; bases with no gene match: 13. Written as DNA, the CDR3 is TGTGCCAGCAGTTTTAGGCTTCGGGACAGGCGATCCTCTGGGGCCAACGTCCTGACTTTC. Protein: CASSFRLRDRRSSGANVLTF.

This clone was observed a few times. The genes are TRBV6-5 and TRBJ1-1; 8 nucleotides match TRBD1. CDR1 is MNHEY, CDR2 SVGAGI, per germline. The CDR3 has 16 amino acids. J lost 0 bases, V lost 1 base, and 4 bases had no gene match. CDR3 loop: CASSYFGQGLNTEAFF. The DNA for the CDR3 is TGTGCCAGCAGTTACTTTGGACAGGGACTGAACACTGAAGCTTTCTTT.

The chain couples TRBV19 to TRBJ2-6; TRBD1 matches 8 bases. The V and J ends lost 5 bases and 4 bases, in that order; junction bases with no gene match: 7. The CDR3 runs 16 residues. Germline V CDR1 and CDR2: LNHDA, SQIVND (reference sequence). CDR3 nucleotides: TGTGCCAGTAGTGCTCAGGGGGCCTCCGGGGCCAACGTCCTGACTTTC. This gives the protein CASSAQGASGANVLTF.

CDR3 DNA: TGTGCCAGCAGCTCCGAACAAGGGGGCACTGAAGCTTTCTTT. This sequence encodes CASSSEQGGTEAFF. The chain links TRBV11-2 to TRBJ1-1; D is perhaps TRBD1 (6 bases). Germline-derived CDR1 and CDR2 are SGHAT and FQNNGV. The V end lost 4 bases, the J end lost 4 bases, and 13 bases lay between the germline ends. The CDR3 sequence is 14 residues long. Together with reference TRBV11-2 and TRBJ1-1, the CDR3 gives the full variable domain: EAGVAQSPRYKIIEKRQSVAFWCNPISGHATLYWYQQILGQGPKLLIQFQNNGVVDDSQLPKDRFSAERLKGVDSTLKIQPAKLEDSAVYLCASSSEQGGTEAFFGQGTRLTVV.